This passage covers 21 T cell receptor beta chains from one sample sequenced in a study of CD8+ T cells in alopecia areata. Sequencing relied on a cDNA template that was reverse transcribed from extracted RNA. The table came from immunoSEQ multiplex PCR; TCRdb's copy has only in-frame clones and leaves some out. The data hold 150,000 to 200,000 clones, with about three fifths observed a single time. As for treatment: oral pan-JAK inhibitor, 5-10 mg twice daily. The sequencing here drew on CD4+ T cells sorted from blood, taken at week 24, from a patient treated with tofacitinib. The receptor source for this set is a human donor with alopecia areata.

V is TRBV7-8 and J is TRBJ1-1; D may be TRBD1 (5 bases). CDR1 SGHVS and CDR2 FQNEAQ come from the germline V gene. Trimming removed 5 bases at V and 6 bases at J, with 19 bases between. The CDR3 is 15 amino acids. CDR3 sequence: CASSPPWGTGAEAFF. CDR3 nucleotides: TGTGCCAGCAGCCCGCCCTGGGGCACCGGGGCTGAAGCTTTCTTT. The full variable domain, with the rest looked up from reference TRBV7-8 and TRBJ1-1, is GAGVSQSPRYKVAKRGQDVALRCDPISGHVSLFWYQQALGQGPEFLTYFQNEAQLDKSGLPSDRFFAERPEGSVSTLKIQRTQQEDSAVYLCASSPPWGTGAEAFFGQGTRLTVV.

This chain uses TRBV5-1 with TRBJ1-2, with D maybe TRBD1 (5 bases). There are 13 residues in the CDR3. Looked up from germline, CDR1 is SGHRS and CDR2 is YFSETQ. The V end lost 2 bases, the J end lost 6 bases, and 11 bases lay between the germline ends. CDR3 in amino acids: CASSLTGSHGYTF. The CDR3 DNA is TGCGCCAGCAGCTTAACAGGATCCCATGGCTACACCTTC.

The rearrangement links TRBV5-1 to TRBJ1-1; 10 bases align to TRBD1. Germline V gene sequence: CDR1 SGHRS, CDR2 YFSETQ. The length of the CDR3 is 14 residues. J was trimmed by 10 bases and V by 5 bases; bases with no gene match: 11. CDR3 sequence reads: CASRRRGQGDLAFF. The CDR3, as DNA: TGCGCCAGCAGAAGACGCGGACAGGGGGATCTAGCTTTCTTT.

CDR3 region: CASSVGTGGYEQYF. Written as DNA, the CDR3 is TGTGCCAGCAGTGTCGGGACAGGGGGTTACGAGCAGTACTTC. The rearrangement joins TRBV6-5 to TRBJ2-7, with 11 nucleotides matching TRBD1. The length of the CDR3 is 14 residues. The germline CDR1 and CDR2 sequences are MNHEY and SVGAGI. The V and J ends lost 5 bases and 4 bases, in that order; junction bases with no gene match: 4.

CDR3 coding DNA: TGTGCCAGCAGTTCACAGCAGGGCGCCAAAAACATTCAGTACTTC. Translating it yields CASSSQQGAKNIQYF. This sequence joins TRBV6-5 and TRBJ2-4; tentative D call: TRBD1 (5 bases). Germline lookup yields CDR1 MNHEY and CDR2 SVGAGI. The CDR3 consists of 15 residues. Trimming removed 4 bases from V and 1 base from J, with 11 bases in between.

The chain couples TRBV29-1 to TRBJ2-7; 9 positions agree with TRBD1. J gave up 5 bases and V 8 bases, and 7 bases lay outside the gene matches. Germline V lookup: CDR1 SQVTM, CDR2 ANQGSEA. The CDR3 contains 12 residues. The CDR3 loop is CSTGTGPHEQYF. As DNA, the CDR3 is TGCAGCACCGGGACAGGGCCACACGAGCAGTACTTC.

CDR3 in amino acids: CSAAGQLTEAFF. CDR3 sequence (DNA): TGCAGCGCGGCGGGACAACTCACTGAAGCTTTCTTT. This rearrangement joins TRBV29-1 to TRBJ1-1; D perhaps matches TRBD1 (6 bases). The V gene lost 7 bases and the J gene lost 4 bases, with 13 bases spanning the gap. The CDR3 runs to 12 residues. In germline, CDR1 is SQVTM, CDR2 ANQGSEA.

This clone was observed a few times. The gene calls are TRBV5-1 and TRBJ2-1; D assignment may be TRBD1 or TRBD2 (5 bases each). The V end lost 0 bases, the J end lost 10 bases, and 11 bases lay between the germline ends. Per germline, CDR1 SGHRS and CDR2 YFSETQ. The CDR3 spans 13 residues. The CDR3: CASSLAGAVEQFF. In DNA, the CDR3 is TGCGCCAGCAGCTTGGCCGGGGCGGTGGAGCAGTTCTTC.

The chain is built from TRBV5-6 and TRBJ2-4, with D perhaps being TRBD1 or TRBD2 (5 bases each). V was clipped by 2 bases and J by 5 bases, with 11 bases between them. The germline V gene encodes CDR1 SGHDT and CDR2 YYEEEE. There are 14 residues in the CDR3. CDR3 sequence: CASSFSGTENIQYF. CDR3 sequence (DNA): TGTGCCAGCAGCTTTTCGGGGACCGAAAACATTCAGTACTTC.

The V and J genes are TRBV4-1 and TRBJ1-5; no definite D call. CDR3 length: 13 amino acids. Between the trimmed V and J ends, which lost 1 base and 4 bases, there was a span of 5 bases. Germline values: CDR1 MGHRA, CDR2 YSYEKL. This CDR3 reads CASSQGGNQPQHF. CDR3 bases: TGCGCCAGCAGCCAAGGGGGAAATCAGCCCCAGCATTTT.

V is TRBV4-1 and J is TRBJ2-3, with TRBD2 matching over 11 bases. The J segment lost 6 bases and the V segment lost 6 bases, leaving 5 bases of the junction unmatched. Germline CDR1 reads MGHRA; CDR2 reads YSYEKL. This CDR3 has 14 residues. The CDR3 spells CASSSGGAGDTQYF. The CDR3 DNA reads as TGCGCCAGCAGTAGCGGGGGGGCTGGGGATACGCAGTATTTT.

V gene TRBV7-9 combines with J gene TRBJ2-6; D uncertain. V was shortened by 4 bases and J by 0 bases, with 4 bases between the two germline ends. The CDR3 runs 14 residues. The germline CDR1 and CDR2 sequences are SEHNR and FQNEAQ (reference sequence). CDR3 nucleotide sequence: TGTGCCAGCAGCTGGAGCTCTGGGGCCAACGTCCTGACTTTC. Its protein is CASSWSSGANVLTF.

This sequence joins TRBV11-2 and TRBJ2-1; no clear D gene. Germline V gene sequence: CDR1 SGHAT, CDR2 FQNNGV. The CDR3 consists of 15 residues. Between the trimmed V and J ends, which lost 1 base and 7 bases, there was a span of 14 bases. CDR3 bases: TGTGCCAGCAGCTTAGGAGGTGGTAGGGAAAATGAGCAGTTCTTC. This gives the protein CASSLGGGRENEQFF.

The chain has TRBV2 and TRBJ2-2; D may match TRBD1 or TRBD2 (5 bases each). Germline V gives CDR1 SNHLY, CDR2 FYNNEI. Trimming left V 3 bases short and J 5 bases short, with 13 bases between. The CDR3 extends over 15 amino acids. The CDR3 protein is CASSDAGGGTGELFF. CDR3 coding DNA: TGTGCCAGCAGTGATGCGGGTGGGGGAACCGGGGAGCTGTTTTTT.

Here the CDR3 DNA reads TGTGCCAGCAGTCAATCCTCCAGGGCCTCTTACTATGGCTACACCTTC. It translates to CASSQSSRASYYGYTF. The rearrangement links TRBV27 to TRBJ1-2; perhaps TRBD1 as D (5 bases). The germline CDR1 and CDR2 sequences are MNHEY and SMNVEV (reference sequence). V dropped 5 bases and J dropped 3 bases, with 19 bases sitting between them. This CDR3 has 16 residues.

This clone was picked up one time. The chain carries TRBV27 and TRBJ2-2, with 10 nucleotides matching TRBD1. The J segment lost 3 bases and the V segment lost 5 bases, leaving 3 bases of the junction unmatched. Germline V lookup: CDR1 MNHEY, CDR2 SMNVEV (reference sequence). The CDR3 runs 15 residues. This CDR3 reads CASSPGQGYTGELFF. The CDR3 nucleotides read TGTGCCAGCAGTCCGGGACAGGGGTACACCGGGGAGCTGTTTTTT.

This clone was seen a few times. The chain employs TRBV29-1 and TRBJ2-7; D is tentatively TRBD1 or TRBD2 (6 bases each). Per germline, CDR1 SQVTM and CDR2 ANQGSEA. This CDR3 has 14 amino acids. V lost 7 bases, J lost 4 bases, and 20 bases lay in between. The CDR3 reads CSAVRGGRGYEQYF. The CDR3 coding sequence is TGCAGCGCCGTTCGTGGGGGGCGCGGGTACGAGCAGTACTTC.

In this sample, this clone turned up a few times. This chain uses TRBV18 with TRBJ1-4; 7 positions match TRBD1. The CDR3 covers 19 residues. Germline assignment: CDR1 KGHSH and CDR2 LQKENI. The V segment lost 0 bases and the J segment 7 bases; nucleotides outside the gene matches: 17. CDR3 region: CASSPPNRGRRGRIEKLFF. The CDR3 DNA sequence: TGTGCCAGCTCACCACCGAACAGGGGACGTCGGGGGAGGATTGAAAAACTGTTTTTT.

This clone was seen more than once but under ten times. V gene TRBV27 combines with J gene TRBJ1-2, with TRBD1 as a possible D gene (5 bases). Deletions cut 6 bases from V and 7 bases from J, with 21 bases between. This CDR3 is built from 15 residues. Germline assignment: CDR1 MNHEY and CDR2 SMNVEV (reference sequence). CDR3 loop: CASSRQGREALGYTF. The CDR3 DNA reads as TGTGCCAGCAGCCGCCAGGGCAGAGAGGCCCTTGGCTACACCTTC.

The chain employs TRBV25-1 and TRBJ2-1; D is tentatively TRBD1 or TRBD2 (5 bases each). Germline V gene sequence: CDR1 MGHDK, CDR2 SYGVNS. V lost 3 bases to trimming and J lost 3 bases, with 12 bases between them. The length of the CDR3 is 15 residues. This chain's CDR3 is CASSETGTGYNEQFF. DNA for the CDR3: TGTGCCAGCAGTGAGACCGGGACGGGCTACAATGAGCAGTTCTTC.

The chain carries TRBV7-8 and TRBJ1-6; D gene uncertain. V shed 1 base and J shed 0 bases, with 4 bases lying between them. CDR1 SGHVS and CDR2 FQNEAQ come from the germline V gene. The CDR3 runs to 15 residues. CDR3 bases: TGTGCCAGCAGCTTAGGCATCTCCTATAATTCACCCCTCCACTTT. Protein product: CASSLGISYNSPLHF.